This passage covers 3 T cell receptor beta chains from one sample sequenced in a study of blood T cell repertoires in COVID-19. Method: immunoSEQ multiplex PCR; TCRdb's copy keeps in-frame clones and lacks some. Here the sample spans about 260,000 clones, around 90% being singletons. The sample comprised PBMCs or T cells enriched from blood (not recorded which). The receptors derive from a woman aged 45-60 years who had recovered from COVID-19.

The chain combines TRBV30 with TRBJ1-4; 7 nucleotides line up with TRBD1. CDR1 is GTSNPN, CDR2 SVGIG, per germline (reference sequence). The J segment lost 4 bases and the V segment lost 4 bases, leaving 6 bases of the junction unmatched. This CDR3 has 14 amino acids. For the CDR3, the DNA is TGTGCCTGGACCCCGGGACAGTTTAATGAAAAACTGTTTTTT. As protein: CAWTPGQFNEKLFF.

This chain connects TRBV12-3 or TRBV12-4 to TRBJ2-2; no definite D call. Trimming took 6 bases from V and 5 from J, leaving 10 bases between them. This CDR3 is 13 amino acids long. In nucleotides, the CDR3 is TGTGCCAGCAGCCAAAGCGAGACCGGGGAGCTGTTTTTT. It codes for CASSQSETGELFF.

The CDR3 region has the DNA TGTGCCATCAATAATGGAAACACCATATATTTT. Encoded protein: CAINNGNTIYF. The gene calls are TRBV10-3 and TRBJ1-3; D remains ambiguous. Germline lookup yields CDR1 ENHRY and CDR2 SYGVKD. Trimming cost V 7 bases and J 3 bases, with 4 bases left between them. The CDR3 spans 11 residues.